A selection of T cell receptor beta chains follows, all from one sample in a study of blood T cell repertoires in COVID-19. Only in-frame clones appear in the TCRdb table, and some are missing; sequencing was by immunoSEQ multiplex PCR. Among some 290,000 clones listed, almost 90% were seen once. Sequencing used peripheral blood. These receptor sequences come from a woman between 25 and 40 years old with COVID-19, enrolled during active disease. Both conserved end residues are part of each CDR3. The D gene is left open where the match is weak. Clone size is given for some rows only: seen once, a few or many times, or a class if the clone is expanded.

>TRBJ2-7|TRBD2|NA|TRBV6-2/TRBV6-3
TGTGCCAGCAGCCCTACGGGACTAGCGGGAATCTACGAGCAGTACTTC
CASSPTGLAGIYEQYF
>TRBJ2-1|NA|NA|TRBV6-5
TGTGCCAGCAGTCCCTCCCTGCAGGGGAACAATGAGCAGTTCTTC
CASSPSLQGNNEQFF
>TRBJ2-7|NA|NA|TRBV6-1
TGTGCCAGCAGTGAATATAGGAGGGACGAGCAGTACTTC
CASSEYRRDEQYF
>TRBJ2-2|TRBD2|NA|TRBV9
TGTGCCAGCAGCGTAGACCCCAAGCGGGGGCGCGACACCGGGGAGCTGTTTTTT
CASSVDPKRGRDTGELFF
>TRBJ2-1|NA|NA|TRBV5-4
TGTGCCAGCAGCCCCCTACCTAGTGCGTCCTACAATGAGCAGTTCTTC
CASSPLPSASYNEQFF
>TRBJ2-7|TRBD1|NA|TRBV6-5
TGTGCCAGCAGCCTCGGACAGGGGTGCTACGAGCAGTACTTC
CASSLGQGCYEQYF
>TRBJ2-2|NA|NA|TRBV21-1
TGTGCCAGCAGCATCCGGACTAGCGGGAAGTTGGCCGGGGAGCTGTTTTTT
CASSIRTSGKLAGELFF
>TRBJ2-7|TRBD1|NA|TRBV5-4
TGTGCCAGCAGCTCGCTCGGACAGGGGGGAGACGAGCAGTACTTC
CASSSLGQGGDEQYF
>TRBJ1-1|NA|few|TRBV6-5
TGTGCCAGCAGTTACTCGGGGAGAGTGAGAATCCATGAAGCTTTCTTT
CASSYSGRVRIHEAFF
>TRBJ2-2|NA|NA|TRBV5-1
TGCGCCAGCAGCTTGGAGTTATTAGGGGCCTTGAACACCGGGGAGCTGTTTTTT
CASSLELLGALNTGELFF
>TRBJ1-2|NA|NA|TRBV28
TGTGCCAGCAGTTTATGGGTTGGGGGGACCTCTAACTATGGCTACACCTTC
CASSLWVGGTSNYGYTF
>TRBJ2-1|TRBD2|once|TRBV4-1
TGCGCCAGCAGCCAATTAGCGGGAGCTGCGGATGAGCAGTTCTTC
CASSQLAGAADEQFF
>TRBJ2-1|TRBD2|NA|TRBV5-5
TGTGCCAGCAGCTTTGCGACTAGCGGGAGTAATGAGCAGTTCTTC
CASSFATSGSNEQFF
>TRBJ2-1|TRBD2|NA|TRBV9
TGTGCCAGCAGCGTAGGACGACTAGCGGGAGGGGCTGAGCAGTTCTTC
CASSVGRLAGGAEQFF
>TRBJ2-3|TRBD2|NA|TRBV12-5
TGTGCTAGTGGTCTGACCCGGGGTAGCGGGAGGGCAGATACGCAGTATTTT
CASGLTRGSGRADTQYF
>TRBJ2-7|TRBD1|NA|TRBV25-1
TGTGCCAGCAGTGATTTGGGACAGGGGAACGAGCAGTACTTC
CASSDLGQGNEQYF
>TRBJ2-5|NA|once|TRBV14
TGTGCCAGCAGCCAAAGCGGACTCCAAGAGACCCAGTACTTC
CASSQSGLQETQYF
>TRBJ2-7|TRBD2|NA|TRBV5-5
TGTGCCAGCAGCTTGGTAGCGGGGCCCTACGAGCAGTACTTC
CASSLVAGPYEQYF
>TRBJ1-4|NA|once|TRBV6-6
TGTGCCAGCAACCCCACGTGGGAGGGTGGTGAAAAACTGTTTTTT
CASNPTWEGGEKLFF
>TRBJ2-2|TRBD2|NA|TRBV18
TGTGCCAGCTCACCAGCGGGAGGAATCACCGGGGAGCTGTTTTTT
CASSPAGGITGELFF
>TRBJ1-4|NA|many|TRBV7-6
TGTGCCAGCAGCTTAGAATGGGGCGAAAAACTGTTTTTT
CASSLEWGEKLFF
>TRBJ1-5|NA|NA|TRBV28
TGTGCCAGCCTTATCAGACAGTACAATCAGCCCCAGCATTTT
CASLIRQYNQPQHF
>TRBJ2-7|TRBD2|NA|TRBV3-1/TRBV3-2
TGTGCCAGCAGCCGGTTAGCGGGAGACTCCTACGAGCAGTACTTC
CASSRLAGDSYEQYF
>TRBJ2-2|TRBD2|NA|TRBV4-1
TGCGCCAGCAGTGGGGCGGGGGGCATCACCGGGGAGCTGTTTTTT
CASSGAGGITGELFF
>TRBJ2-1|NA|NA|TRBV6-6
TGTGCCAGCGCGCGGAGCGGTTACAATGAGCAGTTCTTC
CASARSGYNEQFF
>TRBJ1-1|NA|NA|TRBV10-3
TGTGCCATCAGTGAAGTAGGAGGCAACACTGAAGCTTTCTTT
CAISEVGGNTEAFF
>TRBJ2-7|NA|NA|TRBV5-1
TGCGCCAGCAGCTTGACAGGGTTGAGCTCCTACGAGCAGTACTTC
CASSLTGLSSYEQYF
>TRBJ1-3|NA|few|TRBV14
TGTGCCAGCAGCCAAGGGGTCAGGGCCGGAAACACCATATATTTT
CASSQGVRAGNTIYF